This T cell receptor beta chain was recorded in a study of blood T cell repertoires in COVID-19. The CDR3 has 15 residues. Germline assignment: CDR1 SGHRS and CDR2 YFSETQ. V trimming: 2 bases; J trimming: 0 bases; junction bases outside the gene matches: 2. Using immunoSEQ multiplex PCR, the repertoire was profiled, and TCRdb retains in-frame clones only, with some absent. The sample has 130,000 or so clones; roughly 86% are singletons. This receptor was identified in a woman between 45 and 60 years old with acute COVID-19. Sequencing was done on a sample of PBMCs or T cells enriched from blood (not recorded which). This chain links TRBV5-1 with TRBJ1-5; the match to TRBD1 covers 7 bases. CDR3 bases: TGCGCCAGCAGCTTTGGACAGGATAGCAATCAGCCCCAGCATTTT. Amino acids: CASSFGQDSNQPQHF.